This T cell receptor beta chain was sequenced during a study of T cells in Graves' hyperthyroidism and ophthalmopathy. The investigators amplified TCR beta CDR3 regions from RNA transcripts. Researchers ran a first-round RT-PCR on the TCR CDR3 using the HTBI primer set. From the multiplex PCR reads, TCRdb called clonotypes with MiXCR, one entry per CDR3 protein. In the table there are 350,000 or so distinct CDR3 sequences, 17% of which are singletons. The germline V gene encodes CDR1 SGDLS and CDR2 YYNGEE. Trimming pared 3 bases from V and 8 bases from J, leaving 10 bases between. This CDR3 comprises 12 residues. This clonotype has only a few counts.

The gene calls are TRBV9 and TRBJ2-3; D not certain. This receptor was obtained from a woman in her twenties or thirties with Graves' hyperthyroidism that later progressed to Graves' ophthalmopathy. The specimen was blood. The CDR3 sequence is CASSGLQATQYF. As DNA, the CDR3 is TGTGCCAGCAGCGGCCTCCAGGCTACGCAGTATTTT.